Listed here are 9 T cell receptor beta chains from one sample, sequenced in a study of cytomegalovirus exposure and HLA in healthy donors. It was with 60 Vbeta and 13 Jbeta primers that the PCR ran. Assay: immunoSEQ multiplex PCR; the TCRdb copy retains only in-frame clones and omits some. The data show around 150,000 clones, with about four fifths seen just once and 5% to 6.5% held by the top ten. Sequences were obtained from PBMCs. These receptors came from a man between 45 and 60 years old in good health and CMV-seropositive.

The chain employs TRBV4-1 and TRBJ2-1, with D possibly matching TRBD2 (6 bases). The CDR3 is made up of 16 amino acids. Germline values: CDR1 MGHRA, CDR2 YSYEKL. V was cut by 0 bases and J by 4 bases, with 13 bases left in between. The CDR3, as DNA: TGCGCCAGCAGCCAAGAGGTTAGCGGAGCTTACAATGAGCAGTTCTTC. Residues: CASSQEVSGAYNEQFF.

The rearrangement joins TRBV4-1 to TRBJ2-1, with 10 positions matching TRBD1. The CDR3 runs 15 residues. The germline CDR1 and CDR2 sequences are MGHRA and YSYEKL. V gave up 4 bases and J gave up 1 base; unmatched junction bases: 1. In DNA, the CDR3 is TGCGCCAGCAGCCTGGGACAGGGGTCCTACAATGAGCAGTTCTTC. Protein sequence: CASSLGQGSYNEQFF.

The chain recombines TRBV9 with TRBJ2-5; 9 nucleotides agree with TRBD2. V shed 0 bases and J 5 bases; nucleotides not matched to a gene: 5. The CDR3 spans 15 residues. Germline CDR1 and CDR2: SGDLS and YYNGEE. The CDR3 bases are TGTGCCAGCAGCGTAGAATCTAGCGGGGCGGAGACCCAGTACTTC. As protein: CASSVESSGAETQYF.

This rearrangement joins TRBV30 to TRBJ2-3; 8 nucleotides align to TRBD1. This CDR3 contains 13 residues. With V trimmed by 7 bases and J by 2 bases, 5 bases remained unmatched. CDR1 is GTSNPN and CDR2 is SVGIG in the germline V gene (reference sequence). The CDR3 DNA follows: TGTGCCTTCGACAGGGGTTTCACAGATACGCAGTATTTT. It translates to CAFDRGFTDTQYF.

CDR3 in amino acids: CASSIRGELQPQHF. The CDR3 DNA follows: TGTGCCAGTAGTATTCGGGGAGAACTGCAGCCCCAGCATTTT. This chain links TRBV19 with TRBJ1-5; the D is unclear. V lost 3 bases and J 7 bases, leaving 13 bases between the germline ends. Germline-derived CDR1 and CDR2 are LNHDA and SQIVND (reference sequence). The CDR3 sequence is 14 residues long.

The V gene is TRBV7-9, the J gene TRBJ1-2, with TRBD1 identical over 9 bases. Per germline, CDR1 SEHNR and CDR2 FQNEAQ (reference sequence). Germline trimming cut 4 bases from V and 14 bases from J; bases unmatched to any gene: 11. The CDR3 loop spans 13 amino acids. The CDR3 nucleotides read TGTGCCAGCAGCTCCACAGGGGGCACTACGGGGACCTTC. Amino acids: CASSSTGGTTGTF. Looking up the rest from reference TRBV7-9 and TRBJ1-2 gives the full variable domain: DTGVSQNPRHKITKRGQNVTFRCDPISEHNRLYWYRQTLGQGPEFLTYFQNEAQLEKSRLLSDRFSAERPKGSFSTLEIQRTEQGDSAMYLCASSSTGGTTGTFGSGTRLTVV.

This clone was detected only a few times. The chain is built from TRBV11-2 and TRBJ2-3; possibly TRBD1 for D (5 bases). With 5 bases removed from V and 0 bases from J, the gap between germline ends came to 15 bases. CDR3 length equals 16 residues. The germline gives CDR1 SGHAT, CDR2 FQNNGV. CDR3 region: CASSRWGRSSTDTQYF. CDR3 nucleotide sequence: TGTGCCAGCAGCCGCTGGGGCAGGTCTAGCACAGATACGCAGTATTTT. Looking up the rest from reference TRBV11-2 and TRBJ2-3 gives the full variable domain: EAGVAQSPRYKIIEKRQSVAFWCNPISGHATLYWYQQILGQGPKLLIQFQNNGVVDDSQLPKDRFSAERLKGVDSTLKIQPAKLEDSAVYLCASSRWGRSSTDTQYFGPGTRLTVL.

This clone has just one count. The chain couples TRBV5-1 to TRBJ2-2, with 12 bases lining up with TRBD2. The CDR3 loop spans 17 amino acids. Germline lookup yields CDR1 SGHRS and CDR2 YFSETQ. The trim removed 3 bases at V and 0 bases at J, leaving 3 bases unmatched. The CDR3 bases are TGCGCCAGCAGCTCGGGACTAGCGGGTCCGAACACCGGGGAGCTGTTTTTT. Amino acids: CASSSGLAGPNTGELFF. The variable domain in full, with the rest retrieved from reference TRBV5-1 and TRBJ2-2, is KAGVTQTPRYLIKTRGQQVTLSCSPISGHRSVSWYQQTPGQGLQFLFEYFSETQRNKGNFPGRFSGRQFSNSRSEMNVSTLELGDSALYLCASSSGLAGPNTGELFFGEGSRLTVL.

As DNA, the CDR3 is TGTGCCAGCAGCTTAGATGCAGGCACAGATACGCAGTATTTT. This codes for CASSLDAGTDTQYF. The chain combines TRBV11-2 with TRBJ2-3; D is unresolved. Per the germline V gene, CDR1 is SGHAT and CDR2 is FQNNGV. Trimming removed 0 bases at V and 1 base at J, with 5 bases between. The CDR3 runs 14 residues.